This TCR beta chain was recorded in a study of synovial regulatory T cells in juvenile arthritis. Findings and limits, study-wide: Blood Treg cells that were inflammation-associated showed lower TCR diversity than other blood Treg cells.

The CDR3 runs to 11 residues. The DNA sequence is not available. Germline V gene lookup returns CDR1 MDHEN and CDR2 SYDVKM. Data came from immunoSEQ multiplex PCR; TCRdb stores just in-frame clones and leaves some out. Its clone listing holds approximately 6,400 clones. Patients had median age approximately 10 years, range about 2.1-25. Comments on this clone: Its target is unknown.

The specimen was Treg cells from blood. Subset of the sample: remaining (HLA-DR-negative) circulating blood Treg cells. The clonotype comes from a donor younger than 30 with juvenile idiopathic arthritis. This sequence joins TRBV28 and TRBJ1-1. CDR3 protein: CAGKKWGEAFF.